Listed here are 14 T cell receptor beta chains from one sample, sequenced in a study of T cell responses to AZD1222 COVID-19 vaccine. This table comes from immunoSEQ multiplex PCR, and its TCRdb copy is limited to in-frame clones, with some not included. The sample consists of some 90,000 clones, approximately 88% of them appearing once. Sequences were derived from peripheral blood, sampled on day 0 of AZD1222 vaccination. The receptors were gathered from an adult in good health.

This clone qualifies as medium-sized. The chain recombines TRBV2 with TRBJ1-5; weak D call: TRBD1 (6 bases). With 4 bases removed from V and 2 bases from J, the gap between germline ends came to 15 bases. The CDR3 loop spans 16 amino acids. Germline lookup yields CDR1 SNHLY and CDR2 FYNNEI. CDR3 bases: TGTGCCAGCAGTGGTCCCCTCAGGGGAGGCAATCAGCCCCAGCATTTT. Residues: CASSGPLRGGNQPQHF.

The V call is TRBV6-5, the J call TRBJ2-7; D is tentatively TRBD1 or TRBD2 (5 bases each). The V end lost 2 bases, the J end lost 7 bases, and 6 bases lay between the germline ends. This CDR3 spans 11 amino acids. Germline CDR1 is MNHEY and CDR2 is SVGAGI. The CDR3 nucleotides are TGTGCCAGCAGTTACGGGGGTGAGCAGTACTTC. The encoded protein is CASSYGGEQYF.

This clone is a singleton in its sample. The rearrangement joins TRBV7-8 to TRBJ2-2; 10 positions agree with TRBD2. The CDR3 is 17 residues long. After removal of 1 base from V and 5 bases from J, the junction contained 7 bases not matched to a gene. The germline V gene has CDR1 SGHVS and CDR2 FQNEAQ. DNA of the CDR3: TGTGCCAGCAGCTTAGAGGGTAGCGGGAGGCCTACCGGGGAGCTGTTTTTT. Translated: CASSLEGSGRPTGELFF.

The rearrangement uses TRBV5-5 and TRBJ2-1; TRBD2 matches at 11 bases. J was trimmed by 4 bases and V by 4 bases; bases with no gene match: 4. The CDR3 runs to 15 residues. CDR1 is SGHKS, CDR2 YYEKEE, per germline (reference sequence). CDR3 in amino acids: CASSPGLAEYNEQFF. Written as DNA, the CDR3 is TGTGCCAGCAGCCCGGGACTAGCGGAGTACAATGAGCAGTTCTTC.

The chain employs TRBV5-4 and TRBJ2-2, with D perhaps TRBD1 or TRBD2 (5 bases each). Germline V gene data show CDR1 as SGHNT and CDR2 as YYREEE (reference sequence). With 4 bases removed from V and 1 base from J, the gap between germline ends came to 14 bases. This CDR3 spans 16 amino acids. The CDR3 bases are TGTGCCAGCAGCCAAATTGGGGCGGGGAACACCGGGGAGCTGTTTTTT. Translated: CASSQIGAGNTGELFF.

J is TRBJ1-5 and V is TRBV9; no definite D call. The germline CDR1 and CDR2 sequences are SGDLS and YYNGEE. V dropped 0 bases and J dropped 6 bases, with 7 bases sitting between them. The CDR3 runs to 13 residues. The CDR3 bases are TGTGCCAGCAGCGTAGACGGTGGTCAGCCCCAGCATTTT. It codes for CASSVDGGQPQHF.

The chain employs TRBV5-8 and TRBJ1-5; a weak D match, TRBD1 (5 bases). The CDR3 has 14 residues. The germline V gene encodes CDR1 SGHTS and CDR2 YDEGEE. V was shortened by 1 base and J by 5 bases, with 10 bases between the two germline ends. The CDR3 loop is CASSLTGVYQPQHF. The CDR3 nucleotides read TGTGCCAGCAGCTTGACAGGAGTATATCAGCCCCAGCATTTT. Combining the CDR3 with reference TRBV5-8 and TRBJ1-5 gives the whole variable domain EAGVTQSPTHLIKTRGQQATLRCSPISGHTSVYWYQQALGLGLQFLLWYDEGEERNRGNFPPRFSGRQFPNYSSELNVNALELEDSALYLCASSLTGVYQPQHFGDGTRLSIL.

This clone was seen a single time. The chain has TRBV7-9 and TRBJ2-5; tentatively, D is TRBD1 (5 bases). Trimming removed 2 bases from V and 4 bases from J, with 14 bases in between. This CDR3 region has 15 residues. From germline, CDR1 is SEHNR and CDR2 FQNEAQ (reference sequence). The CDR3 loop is CASSLKVGQGETQYF. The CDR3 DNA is TGTGCCAGCAGCTTAAAAGTCGGTCAGGGAGAGACCCAGTACTTC.

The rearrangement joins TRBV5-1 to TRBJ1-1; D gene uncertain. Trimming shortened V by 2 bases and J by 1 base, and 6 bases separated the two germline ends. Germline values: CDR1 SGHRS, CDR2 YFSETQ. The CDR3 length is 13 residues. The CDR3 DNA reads TGCGCCAGCAGCTTTATGGCGAACACTGAAGCTTTCTTT. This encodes CASSFMANTEAFF.

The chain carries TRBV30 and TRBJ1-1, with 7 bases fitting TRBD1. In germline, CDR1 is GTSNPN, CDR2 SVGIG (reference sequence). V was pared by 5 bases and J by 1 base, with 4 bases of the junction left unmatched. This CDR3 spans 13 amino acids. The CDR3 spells CAWARQGNTEAFF. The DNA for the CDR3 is TGTGCCTGGGCTAGACAGGGGAACACTGAAGCTTTCTTT.

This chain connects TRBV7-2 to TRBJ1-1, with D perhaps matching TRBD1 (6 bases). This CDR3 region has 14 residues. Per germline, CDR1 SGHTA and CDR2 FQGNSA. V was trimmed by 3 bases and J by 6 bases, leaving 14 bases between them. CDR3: CASSFGQWKSEAFF. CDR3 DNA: TGTGCCAGCAGCTTCGGACAGTGGAAATCTGAAGCTTTCTTT.

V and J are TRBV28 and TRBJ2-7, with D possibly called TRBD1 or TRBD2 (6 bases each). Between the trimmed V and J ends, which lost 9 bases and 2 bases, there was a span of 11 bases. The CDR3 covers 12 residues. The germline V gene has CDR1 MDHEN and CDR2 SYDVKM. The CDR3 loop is CASTGTPYEQYF. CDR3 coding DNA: TGTGCCAGTACAGGGACTCCCTACGAGCAGTACTTC.

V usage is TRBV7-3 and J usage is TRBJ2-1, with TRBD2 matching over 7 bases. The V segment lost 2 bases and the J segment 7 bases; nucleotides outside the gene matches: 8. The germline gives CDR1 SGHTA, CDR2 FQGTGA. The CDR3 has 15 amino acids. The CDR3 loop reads CASSLPSGKGNEQFF. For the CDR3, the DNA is TGTGCCAGCAGCTTACCCAGCGGGAAGGGGAATGAGCAGTTCTTC.

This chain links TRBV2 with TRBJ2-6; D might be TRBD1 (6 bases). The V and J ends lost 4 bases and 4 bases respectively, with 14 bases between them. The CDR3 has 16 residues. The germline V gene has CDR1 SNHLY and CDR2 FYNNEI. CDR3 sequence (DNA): TGTGCCAGCAGTGTTCGTCAGGGGCTGGGGGCCAACGTCCTGACTTTC. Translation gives CASSVRQGLGANVLTF.